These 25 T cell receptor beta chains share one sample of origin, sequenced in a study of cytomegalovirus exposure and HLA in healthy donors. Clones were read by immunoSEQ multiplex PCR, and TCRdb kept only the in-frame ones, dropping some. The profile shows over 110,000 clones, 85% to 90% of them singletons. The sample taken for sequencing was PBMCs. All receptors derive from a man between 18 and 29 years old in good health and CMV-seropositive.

The CDR3 coding sequence is TGTGCCAGCAGCTTAGGTGTAGCGGGAGCACGCACAGATACGCAGTATTTT. Its protein is CASSLGVAGARTDTQYF. The chain uses TRBV11-2 and TRBJ2-3; 9 positions agree with TRBD2. The CDR3 covers 17 residues. Germline trimming cut 1 base from V and 1 base from J; bases unmatched to any gene: 6. Germline lookup yields CDR1 SGHAT and CDR2 FQNNGV.

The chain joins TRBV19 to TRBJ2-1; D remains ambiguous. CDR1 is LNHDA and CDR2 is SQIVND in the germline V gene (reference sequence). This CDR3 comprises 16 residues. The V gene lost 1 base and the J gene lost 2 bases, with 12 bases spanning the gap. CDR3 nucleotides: TGTGCCAGTAGTATAGGCGCCATTGGAGCCTACAATGAGCAGTTCTTC. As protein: CASSIGAIGAYNEQFF.

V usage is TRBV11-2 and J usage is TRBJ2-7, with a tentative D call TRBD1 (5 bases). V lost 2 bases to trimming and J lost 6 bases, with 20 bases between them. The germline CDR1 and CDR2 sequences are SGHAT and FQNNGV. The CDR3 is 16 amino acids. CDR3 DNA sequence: TGTGCCAGCAGCTTATGGACACCCCTATCCGGTAGCGAGCAGTACTTC. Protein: CASSLWTPLSGSEQYF.

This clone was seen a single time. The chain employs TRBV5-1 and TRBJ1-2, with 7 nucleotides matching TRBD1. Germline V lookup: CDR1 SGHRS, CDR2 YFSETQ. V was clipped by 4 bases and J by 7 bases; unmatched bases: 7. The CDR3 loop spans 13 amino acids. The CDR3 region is CASSPSGQAGYTF. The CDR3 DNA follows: TGCGCCAGCAGCCCCTCCGGACAGGCTGGCTACACCTTC. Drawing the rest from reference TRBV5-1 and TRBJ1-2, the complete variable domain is KAGVTQTPRYLIKTRGQQVTLSCSPISGHRSVSWYQQTPGQGLQFLFEYFSETQRNKGNFPGRFSGRQFSNSRSEMNVSTLELGDSALYLCASSPSGQAGYTFGSGTRLTVV.

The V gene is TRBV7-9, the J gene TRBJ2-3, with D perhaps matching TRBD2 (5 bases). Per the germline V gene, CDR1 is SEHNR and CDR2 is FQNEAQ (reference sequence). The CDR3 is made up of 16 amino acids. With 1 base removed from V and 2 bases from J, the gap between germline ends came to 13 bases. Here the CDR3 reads CASSLELVFSTDTQYF. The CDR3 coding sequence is TGTGCCAGCAGCTTAGAACTAGTATTCTCCACAGATACGCAGTATTTT.

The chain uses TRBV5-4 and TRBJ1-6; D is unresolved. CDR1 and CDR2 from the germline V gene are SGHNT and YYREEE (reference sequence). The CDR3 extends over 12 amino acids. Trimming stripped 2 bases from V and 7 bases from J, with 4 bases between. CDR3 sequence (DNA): TGTGCCAGCAGCTTCAGAAATTCACCCCTCCACTTT. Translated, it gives CASSFRNSPLHF.

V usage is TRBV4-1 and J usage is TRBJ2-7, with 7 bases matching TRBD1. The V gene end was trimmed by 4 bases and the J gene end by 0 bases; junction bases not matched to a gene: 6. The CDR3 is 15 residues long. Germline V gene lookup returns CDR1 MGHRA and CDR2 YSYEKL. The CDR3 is CASSLDRDSSYEQYF. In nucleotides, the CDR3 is TGCGCCAGCAGCCTGGACCGGGACAGCTCCTACGAGCAGTACTTC.

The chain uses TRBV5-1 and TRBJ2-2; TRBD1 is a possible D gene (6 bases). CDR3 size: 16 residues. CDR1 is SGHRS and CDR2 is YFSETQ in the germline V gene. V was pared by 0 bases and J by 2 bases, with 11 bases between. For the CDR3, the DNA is TGCGCCAGCAGCTTGGAGGGGGACCCTAACACCGGGGAGCTGTTTTTT. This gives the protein CASSLEGDPNTGELFF.

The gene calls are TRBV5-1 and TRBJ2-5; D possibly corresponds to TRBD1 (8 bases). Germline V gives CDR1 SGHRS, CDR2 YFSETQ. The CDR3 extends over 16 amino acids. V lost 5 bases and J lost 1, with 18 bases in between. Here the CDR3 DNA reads TGCGCCAGCAGAAGGGGGGGACAGGTGCTCCAAGAGACCCAGTACTTC. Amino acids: CASRRGGQVLQETQYF.

For the CDR3, the DNA is TGTGCCAGCAGCCCACGCGCCCCCGTATATTTT. Its protein product is CASSPRAPVYF. The rearrangement links TRBV21-1 to TRBJ1-3. TRBV21-1 is listed as a pseudogene. The CDR3 spans 11 residues.

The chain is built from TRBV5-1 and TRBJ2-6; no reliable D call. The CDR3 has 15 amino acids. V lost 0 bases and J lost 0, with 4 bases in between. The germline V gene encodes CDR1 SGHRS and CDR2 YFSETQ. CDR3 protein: CASSLAVSGANVLTF. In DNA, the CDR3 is TGCGCCAGCAGCTTGGCTGTCTCTGGGGCCAACGTCCTGACTTTC. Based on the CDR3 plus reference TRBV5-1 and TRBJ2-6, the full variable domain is KAGVTQTPRYLIKTRGQQVTLSCSPISGHRSVSWYQQTPGQGLQFLFEYFSETQRNKGNFPGRFSGRQFSNSRSEMNVSTLELGDSALYLCASSLAVSGANVLTFGAGSRLTVL.

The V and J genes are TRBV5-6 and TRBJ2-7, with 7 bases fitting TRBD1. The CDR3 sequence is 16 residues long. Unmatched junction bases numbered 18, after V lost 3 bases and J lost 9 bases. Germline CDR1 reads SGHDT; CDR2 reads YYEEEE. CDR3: CASSSPREGQPLRQYF. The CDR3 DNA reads TGTGCCAGCAGCTCCCCCCGAGAGGGACAGCCTTTACGGCAGTACTTC.

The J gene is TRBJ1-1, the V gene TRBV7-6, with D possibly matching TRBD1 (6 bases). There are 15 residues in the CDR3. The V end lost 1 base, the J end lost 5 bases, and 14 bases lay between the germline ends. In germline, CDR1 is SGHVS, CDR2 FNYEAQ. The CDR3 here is CASSLEALRGTEAFF. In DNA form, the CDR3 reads TGTGCCAGCAGCTTAGAAGCTCTTAGGGGGACTGAAGCTTTCTTT.

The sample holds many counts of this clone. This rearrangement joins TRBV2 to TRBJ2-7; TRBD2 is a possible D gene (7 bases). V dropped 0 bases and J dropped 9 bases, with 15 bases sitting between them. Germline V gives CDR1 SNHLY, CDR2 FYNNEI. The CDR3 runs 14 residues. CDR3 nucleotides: TGTGCCAGCAGTGAAGCGCTTAGGGAGGGGGTGCAGTACTTC. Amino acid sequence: CASSEALREGVQYF.

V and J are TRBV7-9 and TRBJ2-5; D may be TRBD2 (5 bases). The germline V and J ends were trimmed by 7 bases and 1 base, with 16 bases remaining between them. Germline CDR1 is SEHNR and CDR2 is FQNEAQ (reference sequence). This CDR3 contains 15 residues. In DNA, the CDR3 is TGTGCCAGCAATATCGGTAGCGCAATCCAAGAGACCCAGTACTTC. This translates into CASNIGSAIQETQYF.

DNA of the CDR3: TGTGCCAGCAGTCTCCCCTCCGGGGTGGGGGAGACCCAGTACTTC. Protein product: CASSLPSGVGETQYF. The V call is TRBV6-5, the J call TRBJ2-5, with D tentatively TRBD2 (5 bases). V gave up 5 bases and J gave up 5 bases, with 18 bases separating them. The CDR3 extends over 15 amino acids. The V gene's germline CDR1 is MNHEY and CDR2 SVGAGI.

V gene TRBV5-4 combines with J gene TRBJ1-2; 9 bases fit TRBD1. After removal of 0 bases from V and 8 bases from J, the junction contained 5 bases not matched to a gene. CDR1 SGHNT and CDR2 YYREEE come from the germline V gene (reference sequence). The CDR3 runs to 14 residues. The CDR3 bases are TGTGCCAGCAGCTTGGCCGGGACAGGGAAGGGCTACACCTTC. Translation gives CASSLAGTGKGYTF.

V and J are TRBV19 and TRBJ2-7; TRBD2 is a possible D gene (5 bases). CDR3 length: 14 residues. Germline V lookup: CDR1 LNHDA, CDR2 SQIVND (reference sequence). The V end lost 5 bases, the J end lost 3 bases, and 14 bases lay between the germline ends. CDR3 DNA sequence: TGTGCCAGTAGTCCAGGCAGAGGGCTCTACGAGCAGTACTTC. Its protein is CASSPGRGLYEQYF. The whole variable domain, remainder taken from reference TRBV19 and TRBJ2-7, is DGGITQSPKYLFRKEGQNVTLSCEQNLNHDAMYWYRQDPGQGLRLIYYSQIVNDFQKGDIAEGYSVSREKKESFPLTVTSAQKNPTAFYLCASSPGRGLYEQYFGPGTRLTVT.

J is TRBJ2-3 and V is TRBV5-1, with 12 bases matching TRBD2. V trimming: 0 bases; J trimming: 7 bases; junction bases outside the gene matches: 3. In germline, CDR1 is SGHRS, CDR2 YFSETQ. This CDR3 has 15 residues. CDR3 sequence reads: CASSLASGGANTQYF. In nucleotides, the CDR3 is TGCGCCAGCAGCTTGGCTAGCGGGGGGGCGAATACGCAGTATTTT.

The CDR3 loop is CASSIKLGGRSRYNEQFF. The CDR3 DNA reads as TGTGCCAGTAGTATAAAGCTGGGGGGGCGGTCTCGCTACAATGAGCAGTTCTTC. V gene TRBV19 combines with J gene TRBJ2-1; TRBD2 is a possible D gene (7 bases). Trimming cost V 2 bases and J 3 bases, with 20 bases left between them. Germline values: CDR1 LNHDA, CDR2 SQIVND (reference sequence). This CDR3 contains 18 residues.

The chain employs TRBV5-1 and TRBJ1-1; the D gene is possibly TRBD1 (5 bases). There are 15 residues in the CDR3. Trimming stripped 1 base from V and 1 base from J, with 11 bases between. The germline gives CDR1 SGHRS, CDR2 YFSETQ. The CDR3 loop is CASSLLVQGNTEAFF. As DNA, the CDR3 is TGCGCCAGCAGCTTGCTTGTGCAGGGGAACACTGAAGCTTTCTTT.

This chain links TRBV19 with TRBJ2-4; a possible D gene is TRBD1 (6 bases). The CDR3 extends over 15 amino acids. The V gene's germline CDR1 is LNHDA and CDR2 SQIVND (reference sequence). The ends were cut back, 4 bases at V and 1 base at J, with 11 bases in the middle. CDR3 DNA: TGTGCCAGTAGTAAGGACAGCCTGGCCAAAAACATTCAGTACTTC. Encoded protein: CASSKDSLAKNIQYF.

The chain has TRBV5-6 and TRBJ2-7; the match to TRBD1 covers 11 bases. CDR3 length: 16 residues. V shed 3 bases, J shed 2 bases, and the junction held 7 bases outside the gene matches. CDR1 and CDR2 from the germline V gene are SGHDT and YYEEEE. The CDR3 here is CASSSTDRGRPYEQYF. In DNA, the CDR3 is TGTGCCAGCAGCTCCACGGACAGGGGGCGCCCCTACGAGCAGTACTTC.

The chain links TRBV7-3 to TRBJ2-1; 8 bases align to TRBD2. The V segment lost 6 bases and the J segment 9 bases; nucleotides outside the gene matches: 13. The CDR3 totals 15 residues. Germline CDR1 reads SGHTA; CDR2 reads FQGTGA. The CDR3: CASSGDGRVPPEQFF. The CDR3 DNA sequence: TGTGCCAGCAGTGGCGACGGGAGGGTTCCCCCTGAGCAGTTCTTC.

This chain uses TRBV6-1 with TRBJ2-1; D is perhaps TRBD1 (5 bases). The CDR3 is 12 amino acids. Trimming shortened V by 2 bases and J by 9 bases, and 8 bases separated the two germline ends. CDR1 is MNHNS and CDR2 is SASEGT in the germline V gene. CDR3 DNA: TGTGCCAGCAGTGAAACAAGGGGTGAGCAGTTCTTC. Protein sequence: CASSETRGEQFF.